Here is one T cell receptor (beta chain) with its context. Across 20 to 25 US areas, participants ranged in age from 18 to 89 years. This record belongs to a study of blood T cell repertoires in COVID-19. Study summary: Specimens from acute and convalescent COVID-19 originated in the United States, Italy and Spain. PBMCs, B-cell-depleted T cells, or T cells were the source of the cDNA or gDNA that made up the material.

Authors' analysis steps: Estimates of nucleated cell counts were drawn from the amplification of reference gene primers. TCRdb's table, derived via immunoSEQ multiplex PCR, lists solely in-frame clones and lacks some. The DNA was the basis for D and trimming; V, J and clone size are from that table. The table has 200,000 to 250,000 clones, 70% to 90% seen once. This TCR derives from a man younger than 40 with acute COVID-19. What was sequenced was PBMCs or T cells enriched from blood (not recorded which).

CDR3 amino acids: CASSGSSGGATDTQYF. The DNA for the CDR3 is TGTGCCAGCAGTGGTTCGAGCGGGGGGGCAACAGATACGCAGTATTTT. The rearrangement uses TRBV9 and TRBJ2-3; 10 nucleotides agree with TRBD2. This CDR3 region has 16 residues. V trimming: 5 bases; J trimming: 3 bases; junction bases outside the gene matches: 9. The V gene's germline CDR1 is SGDLS and CDR2 YYNGEE.